The 18 T cell receptor beta chains below all came from one sample that was sequenced in a study of CD8 T cells in Susac syndrome. After extraction with the RNeasy kit, roughly 0.5 to 1 ug of the RNA was reverse transcribed using random hexamers. In TCRdb, the immunoSEQ multiplex PCR reads were re-called with MiXCR into one record per CDR3 protein. This repertoire shows some 120,000 distinct CDR3 sequences, about 96% found once; its top ten account for more than 0.1%. Material for sequencing was CD4+ T cells from PBMCs. The origin of the receptors is a human donor in good health.

The chain recombines TRBV5-4 with TRBJ2-7, with 8 bases matching TRBD2. Germline lookup yields CDR1 SGHNT and CDR2 YYREEE (reference sequence). The J segment lost 1 base and the V segment lost 0 bases, leaving 3 bases of the junction unmatched. The CDR3 spans 15 residues. DNA of the CDR3: TGTGCCAGCAGCTTGGAGGCTAGCGGGTCCTACGAGCAGTACTTC. It codes for CASSLEASGSYEQYF. Based on the CDR3 plus reference TRBV5-4 and TRBJ2-7, the full variable domain is ETGVTQSPTHLIKTRGQQVTLRCSSQSGHNTVSWYQQALGQGPQFIFQYYREEENGRGNFPPRFSGLQFPNYSSELNVNALELDDSALYLCASSLEASGSYEQYFGPGTRLTVT.

The genes are TRBV5-1 and TRBJ2-5, with D perhaps matching TRBD2 (5 bases). The germline V and J ends were trimmed by 2 bases and 3 bases, with 11 bases remaining between them. The CDR3 spans 14 residues. CDR1 SGHRS and CDR2 YFSETQ come from the germline V gene. CDR3 DNA: TGCGCCAGCAGCTTCGGGAATATCAAAGAGACCCAGTACTTC. Translated: CASSFGNIKETQYF.

This clonotype is a singleton in its sample. The gene calls are TRBV19 and TRBJ2-7, with 12 bases aligning to TRBD2. With 8 bases clipped from V and 6 bases from J, the junction kept 8 bases outside the gene matches. This CDR3 region has 14 residues. The germline V gene has CDR1 LNHDA and CDR2 SQIVND (reference sequence). In nucleotides, the CDR3 is TGTGCCAGTCGGAGACTAGCGGGAGAAGGCGAGCAGTACTTC. Translated, it gives CASRRLAGEGEQYF.

This clonotype was found once. The chain is built from TRBV2 and TRBJ2-6; D uncertain. The CDR3 is 16 residues long. Trimming cost V 6 bases and J 0 bases, with 12 bases left between them. Germline values: CDR1 SNHLY, CDR2 FYNNEI. This chain's CDR3 is CASSESKTSGANVLTF. In DNA, the CDR3 is TGTGCCAGCAGCGAGAGTAAGACCTCTGGGGCCAACGTCCTGACTTTC.

The chain links TRBV20-1 to TRBJ1-4; the D is unclear. The CDR3 spans 17 residues. Germline V gene lookup returns CDR1 DFQATT and CDR2 SNEGSKA (reference sequence). The ends were cut back, 0 bases at V and 0 bases at J, with 14 bases in the middle. CDR3 sequence: CSARDRQNSATNEKLFF. CDR3 nucleotides: TGCAGTGCTAGAGATCGGCAAAACTCCGCAACTAATGAAAAACTGTTTTTT.

The chain recombines TRBV7-6 with TRBJ2-7, with 8 bases lining up with TRBD1. V shed 5 bases and J 6 bases; nucleotides not matched to a gene: 6. In germline, CDR1 is SGHVS, CDR2 FNYEAQ. The CDR3 spans 13 residues. CDR3 coding DNA: TGTGCCAGCAGCCAGACAGGGGTTGGCGAGCAGTACTTC. Its protein is CASSQTGVGEQYF. Drawing the rest from reference TRBV7-6 and TRBJ2-7, the complete variable domain is GAGVSQSPRYKVTKRGQDVALRCDPISGHVSLYWYRQALGQGPEFLTYFNYEAQQDKSGLPNDRFSAERPEGSISTLTIQRTEQRDSAMYRCASSQTGVGEQYFGPGTRLTVT.

The gene calls are TRBV27 and TRBJ1-1; TRBD1 is a possible D gene (5 bases). With 5 bases removed from V and 1 base from J, the gap between germline ends came to 11 bases. The CDR3 totals 14 residues. Germline CDR1 MNHEY, CDR2 SMNVEV (reference sequence). The CDR3 loop reads CASSPLGGNTEAFF. DNA of the CDR3: TGTGCCAGCAGTCCCCTCGGGGGGAACACTGAAGCTTTCTTT.

The rearrangement uses TRBV7-7 and TRBJ2-2, with 7 bases that match TRBD1. V dropped 5 bases and J dropped 1; count of bases not matched to a gene: 4. The CDR3 contains 15 residues. The germline V gene encodes CDR1 SSHAT and CDR2 FNYEAQ (reference sequence). CDR3 sequence (DNA): TGTGCCAGCAGCCCGGGACAGCAGAACACCGGGGAGCTGTTTTTT. Translation gives CASSPGQQNTGELFF. The full variable domain, with the rest looked up from reference TRBV7-7 and TRBJ2-2, is GAGVSQSPRYKVTKRGQDVTLRCDPISSHATLYWYQQALGQGPEFLTYFNYEAQPDKSGLPSDRFSAERPEGSISTLTIQRTEQRDSAMYRCASSPGQQNTGELFFGEGSRLTVL.

CDR3 region: CASSRTNQETQYF. The CDR3 nucleotides read TGTGCCAGCAGTCGGACAAATCAAGAGACCCAGTACTTC. The chain links TRBV12-3 or TRBV12-4 to TRBJ2-5; D possibly corresponds to TRBD1 (5 bases). V lost 5 bases to trimming and J lost 2 bases, with 9 bases between them. CDR3 length: 13 amino acids.

This clonotype was seen only once. The J gene is TRBJ1-1, the V gene TRBV15; TRBD1 is a possible D gene (5 bases). The CDR3 runs to 14 residues. V dropped 3 bases and J dropped 8 bases, with 16 bases sitting between them. Germline assignment: CDR1 LNHNV and CDR2 YYDKDF (reference sequence). The CDR3 reads CATSSPSTGGEAFF. Here the CDR3 DNA reads TGTGCCACCAGCAGCCCCTCTACCGGGGGAGAAGCTTTCTTT.

The chain has TRBV7-2 and TRBJ2-6; D unclear. The CDR3 runs 14 residues. V lost 6 bases, J lost 0 bases, and 6 bases lay in between. Germline values: CDR1 SGHTA, CDR2 FQGNSA. Here the CDR3 reads CASRWDSGANVLTF. In DNA form, the CDR3 reads TGTGCCAGCAGATGGGACTCTGGGGCCAACGTCCTGACTTTC.

The chain employs TRBV29-1 and TRBJ1-1, with D hard to call. Germline loops: CDR1 SQVTM, CDR2 ANQGSEA. V was pared by 4 bases and J by 0 bases, with 12 bases between. The CDR3 spans 14 residues. DNA of the CDR3: TGCAGCGTTGTAGGACCGGCCTTGAACACTGAAGCTTTCTTT. This translates into CSVVGPALNTEAFF.

The chain joins TRBV20-1 to TRBJ2-7; D is ambiguous. Germline assignment: CDR1 DFQATT and CDR2 SNEGSKA (reference sequence). V lost 1 base and J lost 7, with 14 bases in between. The CDR3 contains 13 residues. The CDR3 nucleotides read TGCAGTGCTAGAGTTACCCGGGCTGGGGAGCAGTACTTC. Its protein is CSARVTRAGEQYF.

This rearrangement joins TRBV7-2 to TRBJ1-5; D uncertain. The germline V and J ends were trimmed by 6 bases and 0 bases, with 3 bases remaining between them. The germline CDR1 and CDR2 sequences are SGHTA and FQGNSA. CDR3 length equals 12 residues. CDR3 in DNA: TGTGCCAGCAGGGCTAGCAATCAGCCCCAGCATTTT. This translates into CASRASNQPQHF. The full variable domain, its missing parts supplied by reference TRBV7-2 and TRBJ1-5, is GAGVSQSPSNKVTEKGKDVELRCDPISGHTALYWYRQSLGQGLEFLIYFQGNSAPDKSGLPSDRFSAERTGGSVSTLTIQRTQQEDSAVYLCASRASNQPQHFGDGTRLSIL.

The gene calls are TRBV29-1 and TRBJ1-1, with D possibly matching TRBD1 (5 bases). Trimming cost V 4 bases and J 4 bases, with 13 bases left between them. CDR1 SQVTM and CDR2 ANQGSEA come from the germline V gene. This CDR3 has 13 residues. The CDR3 sequence: CSVAKGSGTEAFF. CDR3 coding DNA: TGCAGCGTTGCGAAGGGGTCGGGCACTGAAGCTTTCTTT.

The rearrangement joins TRBV25-1 to TRBJ1-2, with D uncertain. This CDR3 has 11 residues. The germline V gene has CDR1 MGHDK and CDR2 SYGVNS. V gave up 8 bases and J gave up 4 bases, with 8 bases separating them. The CDR3 DNA is TGTGCCAGCGGACGGGGCTATGGCTACACCTTC. It translates to CASGRGYGYTF.

This sequence joins TRBV5-1 and TRBJ2-3; D is perhaps TRBD2 (5 bases). The ends were cut back, 4 bases at V and 0 bases at J, with 9 bases in the middle. The CDR3 is 14 residues long. Germline V gene data show CDR1 as SGHRS and CDR2 as YFSETQ. The CDR3 DNA follows: TGCGCCAGCAGCCCCGGAGGTAGCACAGATACGCAGTATTTT. Translated: CASSPGGSTDTQYF.

This clonotype appeared once. The chain joins TRBV7-2 to TRBJ1-2, with 7 bases matching TRBD1. The length of the CDR3 is 12 residues. Unmatched junction bases numbered 4, after V lost 10 bases and J lost 2 bases. In germline, CDR1 is SGHTA, CDR2 FQGNSA. CDR3 DNA: TGTGCCATAGGGGGCAGGAACTATGGCTACACCTTC. Protein product: CAIGGRNYGYTF.